Listed below are T cell receptor beta chains from one sample, sequenced in a study of Graves' ophthalmopathy and Graves' hyperthyroidism. TCRdb processed the multiplex PCR reads anew with MiXCR; each CDR3 protein has one entry. The sample includes roughly 480,000 distinct CDR3 sequences, roughly an eighth of them seen just once. The specimen was blood. The receptors stem from a woman in her twenties or thirties with Graves' ophthalmopathy. CDR3s include the opening cysteine and the closing phenylalanine or tryptophan. A D gene is named only where the DNA matches it firmly. Clone size, where shown, is once, few, many, or a class for clones that have expanded.

d_gene,v_gene,abundance,j_gene,CDR3nt,CDR3aa
-,TRBV12-3/TRBV12-4,many,TRBJ1-2,TGTGCCAGCACCTTGACAGTCTCCTTGACTGGCGGCTACACCTTC,CASTLTVSLTGGYTF
-,TRBV18,many,TRBJ2-2,TGTGCCAGCTCACCACGTGGGAACACCGGGGAGCTGTTTTTT,CASSPRGNTGELFF
-,TRBV27,many,TRBJ2-5,TGTGCCAGCAGTCCCAGGCCCATGAGGGAGACCCAGTACTTC,CASSPRPMRETQYF
-,TRBV18,few,TRBJ2-6,TGTGCCAGCTCAAAGGAGGGGGCCTCTGGGGCCAACGTCCTGACTTTC,CASSKEGASGANVLTF
-,TRBV6-1,many,TRBJ1-5,TGTGCCAGCACCAACGAGCCGGGGGGCAATCAGCCCCAGCATTTT,CASTNEPGGNQPQHF
-,TRBV18,few,TRBJ1-1,TGTGCCAGCTCACTAACAGTCGAGAACACTGAAGCTTTCTTT,CASSLTVENTEAFF
-,TRBV4-1,many,TRBJ1-1,TGCGCCAGCAGCCAAGATGCCAGGGGAGTTGGGGAAGCTTTCTTT,CASSQDARGVGEAFF
-,TRBV12-3/TRBV12-4,-,TRBJ2-5,TGTGCCAGCAGTTCCTCTAAGGGCTTGGCGACCCAGTACTTC,CASSSSKGLATQYF
-,TRBV15,-,TRBJ2-5,TGTGCCACCAGCAGCGACATACAAGAGACCCAGTACTTC,CATSSDIQETQYF
-,TRBV30,many,TRBJ1-2,TGTGCCTGGAGTGGTCAGGGGAATCTCTGGGGCTACACCTTC,CAWSGQGNLWGYTF
TRBD1,TRBV25-1,many,TRBJ1-1,TGTGCCAGCAGGAAGGACAGGGCGGGCGCTGAAGCTTTCTTT,CASRKDRAGAEAFF
-,TRBV24-1,many,TRBJ1-2,TGTGCCACCAGTGACTCCACTAGGACAGATTTTAACTATGGCTACACCTTC,CATSDSTRTDFNYGYTF
-,TRBV7-3,many,TRBJ1-3,TGTGCCAGCAGCTTAAGTCCGGGAGGAAACACCATATATTTT,CASSLSPGGNTIYF
TRBD2,TRBV28,many,TRBJ2-7,TGTGCCAGCAGTTCCTCGGGACTAGGGTCTTCCTACGAGCAGTACTTC,CASSSSGLGSSYEQYF
-,TRBV12-3/TRBV12-4,many,TRBJ2-7,TGTGCCAGCAGTTTTCGGACAGCCGCGGGCTACGAGCAGTACTTC,CASSFRTAAGYEQYF
-,TRBV12-3/TRBV12-4,-,TRBJ1-3,TGTGCCAGCAGTCCGGGGGGAGTCTCTGGAAACACCATATATTTT,CASSPGGVSGNTIYF
-,TRBV5-1,many,TRBJ2-5,TGCGCCAGCAGCCCAGTACCCCAAGAGACCCAGTACTTC,CASSPVPQETQYF
TRBD1,TRBV28,many,TRBJ1-1,TGTGCCAGCAGTGAACCCGGGACAGGCTGGACTGAAGCTTTCTTT,CASSEPGTGWTEAFF
-,TRBV28,many,TRBJ1-1,TGTGCCAGCAGCCTGGGGGATCCCATGAACACTGAAGCTTTCTTT,CASSLGDPMNTEAFF
TRBD2,TRBV3-1,few,TRBJ2-1,TGTGCCAGCAGCCAAGGGGCTAGCGGGAGGGGGAATGAGCAGTTCTTC,CASSQGASGRGNEQFF
TRBD1,TRBV11-2,many,TRBJ2-5,TGTGCCAGCAGCCCCTCGTCAGGGGGCAGTGAGACCCAGTACTTC,CASSPSSGGSETQYF
-,TRBV28,many,TRBJ1-2,TGTGCCAGCAGTCCAAGTATTGGCTACACCTTC,CASSPSIGYTF
TRBD1,TRBV6-1,many,TRBJ1-6,TGTGCCAGCAGCCTTGAACCGGGACAGGGGAGAGCTCGGCGGTCACCCCTCCACTTT,CASSLEPGQGRARRSPLHF
-,TRBV5-1,few,TRBJ1-1,TGCGCCAGCAGAAGCGCCGGGGAGAACACTGAAGCTTTCTTT,CASRSAGENTEAFF
-,TRBV19,many,TRBJ1-2,TGTGCCAGTAGTACCAACCCCGGACAGAGGGGGAACTATGGCTACACCTTC,CASSTNPGQRGNYGYTF
TRBD2,TRBV15,few,TRBJ2-5,TGTGCCACCAGCAGAACTAGCGGGGGGGGGGAGACCCAGTACTTC,CATSRTSGGGETQYF
-,TRBV28,-,TRBJ1-5,TGTGCCAGCAGTTTACCTACGGCCACATTGCAGCCCCAGCATTTT,CASSLPTATLQPQHF
-,TRBV6-2/TRBV6-3,-,TRBJ1-1,TGTGCCAGCAGTACCAGGACGGTTTGGGCTTTCTTT,CASSTRTVWAFF
TRBD2,TRBV6-1,many,TRBJ2-4,TGTGCCAGCAGTGAACCGAGTAGCGGGGGTGCCAAAAACATTAAGTACTTC,CASSEPSSGGAKNIKYF
-,TRBV7-2,many,TRBJ2-7,TGTGCCAGCAGCTTATGGATGGGTTCCTACGAGCAGTACTTC,CASSLWMGSYEQYF
TRBD2,TRBV20-1,few,TRBJ2-7,TGCAGTGCTAGCATCCGACTAGCGGGGCTCTACGAGCAGTACTTC,CSASIRLAGLYEQYF
-,TRBV10-3,-,TRBJ1-2,TGTGCCATCAGTGTGGCAGAGATTAACTATGGCTACACCTTC,CAISVAEINYGYTF
-,TRBV13,many,TRBJ1-1,TGTGCCAGCAGCTTAAAAAAGGGGAGAGGGACTGAAGCTTTCTTT,CASSLKKGRGTEAFF
TRBD1,TRBV6-2/TRBV6-3,many,TRBJ2-2,TGTGCCAGCAGTCGACAGGGTTCCGGGGAGCTGTTTTTT,CASSRQGSGELFF
-,TRBV7-8,many,TRBJ1-2,TGTGCCAGCAGCCCCCGGGGGTTAGTTAACTATGGCTACACCTTC,CASSPRGLVNYGYTF
-,TRBV4-1,many,TRBJ2-7,TGCGCCAGCAGCCAAGAAGGTCAGGCGGCCTACGAGCAGTACTTC,CASSQEGQAAYEQYF
-,TRBV19,many,TRBJ2-5,TGTGCCAGTAGTATAGGAAGAGCTCAAGAGACCCAGTACTTC,CASSIGRAQETQYF
TRBD1,TRBV20-1,many,TRBJ1-1,TGCAGTGCTAGCCCGGACAGGGCGGACACTGAAGCTTTCTTT,CSASPDRADTEAFF
-,TRBV7-3,many,TRBJ2-7,TGTGCCAGCAGCTTACCCCTGGGGCCCTCGATAAAGGAGCAGTACTTC,CASSLPLGPSIKEQYF
-,TRBV12-5,many,TRBJ1-1,TGTGCTAGTGGTTTGCAGCAGGACTTGAACACTGAAGCTTTCTTT,CASGLQQDLNTEAFF
TRBD2,TRBV13,many,TRBJ2-2,TGTGCCAGCAGCTCAGGACTAGCGGGAGAAGGGACCGGGGAGCTGTTTTTT,CASSSGLAGEGTGELFF
TRBD1,TRBV9,many,TRBJ2-7,TGTGCCAGCAGCTTGAGGGACAGGGGGCTTTACGAGCAGTACTTC,CASSLRDRGLYEQYF
-,TRBV12-3/TRBV12-4,few,TRBJ1-1,TGTGCCAGCAGTTTATCGGGGGGAGCTTTCTTT,CASSLSGGAFF
TRBD2,TRBV12-3/TRBV12-4,many,TRBJ2-5,TGTGCCAGCAGTTTAGGGGCGGGAGGGCCGCCAGAGACCCAGTACTTC,CASSLGAGGPPETQYF
-,TRBV6-5,-,TRBJ2-3,TGTGCCAGCAGTTACGCAGGAACAGATACGCAGTATTTT,CASSYAGTDTQYF
-,TRBV20-1,-,TRBJ1-1,TGCAGTGCTAGAGTGCCGCACACTGAAGCTTTCTTT,CSARVPHTEAFF
TRBD1,TRBV20-1,many,TRBJ1-5,TGCAGTGCCTGGACAGGGGGGATGCAGCCCCAGCATTTT,CSAWTGGMQPQHF
TRBD2,TRBV12-3/TRBV12-4,many,TRBJ2-5,TGTGCCAGCAGTTCCGGGACTAGCCGCGGGACCCAGTACTTC,CASSSGTSRGTQYF
-,TRBV28,many,TRBJ1-2,TGTGCCAGCAGTCCAGCCGCAGCAGGCAATGGCTACACCTTC,CASSPAAAGNGYTF
TRBD1,TRBV12-3/TRBV12-4,many,TRBJ2-7,TGTGCCAGCAGCCCCGGACAGGGCAGTAGCTACGAGCAGTACTTC,CASSPGQGSSYEQYF
TRBD1,TRBV5-1,few,TRBJ2-7,TGCGCCAGCACCGAACCGGGACAGGGATCGAGAGAGCAGTACTTC,CASTEPGQGSREQYF
TRBD1,TRBV5-1,many,TRBJ1-5,TGCGCCAGCAGCGCGACAGGGGATCAGCCCCAGCATTTT,CASSATGDQPQHF
-,TRBV20-1,many,TRBJ1-2,TGCAGTGCTCGGGACGTATCTAACTATGGCTACACCTTC,CSARDVSNYGYTF
-,TRBV24-1,few,TRBJ1-2,TGTGCCAGCAGTTACCGCTCTGCGGGGAAGATCTATGGCTACACCTTC,CASSYRSAGKIYGYTF